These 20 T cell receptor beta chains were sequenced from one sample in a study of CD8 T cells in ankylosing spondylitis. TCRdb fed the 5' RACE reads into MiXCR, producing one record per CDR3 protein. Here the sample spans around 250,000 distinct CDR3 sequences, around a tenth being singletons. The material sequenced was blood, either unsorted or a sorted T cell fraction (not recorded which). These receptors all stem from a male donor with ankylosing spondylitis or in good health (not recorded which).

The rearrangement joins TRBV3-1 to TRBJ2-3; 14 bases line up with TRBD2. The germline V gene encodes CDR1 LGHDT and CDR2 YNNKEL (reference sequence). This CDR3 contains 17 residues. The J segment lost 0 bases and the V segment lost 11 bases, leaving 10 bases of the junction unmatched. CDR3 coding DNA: TGTGCCTGTCACCCTGGGACTAGCGGGGGCAGCACAGATACGCAGTATTTT. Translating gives CACHPGTSGGSTDTQYF.

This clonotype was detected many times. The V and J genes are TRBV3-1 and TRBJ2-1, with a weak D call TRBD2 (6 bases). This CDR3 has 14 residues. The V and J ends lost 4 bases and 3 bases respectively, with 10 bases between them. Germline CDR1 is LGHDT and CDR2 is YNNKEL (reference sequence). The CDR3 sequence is CASSRRDFYNEQFF. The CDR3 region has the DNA TGTGCCAGCAGCCGCCGGGACTTCTACAATGAGCAGTTCTTC.

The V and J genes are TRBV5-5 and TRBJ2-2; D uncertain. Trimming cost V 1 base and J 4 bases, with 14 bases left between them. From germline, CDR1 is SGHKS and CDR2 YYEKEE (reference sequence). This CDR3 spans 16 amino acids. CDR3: CASSLCPLECTGELFF. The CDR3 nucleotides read TGTGCCAGCAGCTTGTGCCCGCTCGAATGCACCGGGGAGCTGTTTTTT. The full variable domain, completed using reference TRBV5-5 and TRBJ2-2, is DAGVTQSPTHLIKTRGQQVTLRCSPISGHKSVSWYQQVLGQGPQFIFQYYEKEERGRGNFPDRFSARQFPNYSSELNVNALLLGDSALYLCASSLCPLECTGELFFGEGSRLTVL.

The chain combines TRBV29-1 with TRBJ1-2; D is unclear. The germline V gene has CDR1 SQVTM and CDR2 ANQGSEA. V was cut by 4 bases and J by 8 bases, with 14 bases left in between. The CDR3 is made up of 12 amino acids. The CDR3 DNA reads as TGCAGCGTTGTATCGGGGAACGACGGCTACACCTTC. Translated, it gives CSVVSGNDGYTF.

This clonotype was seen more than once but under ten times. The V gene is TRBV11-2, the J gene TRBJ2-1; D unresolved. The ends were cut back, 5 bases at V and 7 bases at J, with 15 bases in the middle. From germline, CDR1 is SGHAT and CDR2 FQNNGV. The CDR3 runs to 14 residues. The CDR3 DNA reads TGTGCCAGCAGCCCGGTTCGGAGCCCTAATGAGCAGTTCTTC. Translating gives CASSPVRSPNEQFF.

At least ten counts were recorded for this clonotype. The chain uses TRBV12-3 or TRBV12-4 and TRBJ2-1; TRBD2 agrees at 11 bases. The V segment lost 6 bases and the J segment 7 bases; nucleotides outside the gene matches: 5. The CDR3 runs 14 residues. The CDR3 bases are TGTGCCAGCAGATCCGGGACTAGCGGTAATGAGCAGTTCTTC. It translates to CASRSGTSGNEQFF.

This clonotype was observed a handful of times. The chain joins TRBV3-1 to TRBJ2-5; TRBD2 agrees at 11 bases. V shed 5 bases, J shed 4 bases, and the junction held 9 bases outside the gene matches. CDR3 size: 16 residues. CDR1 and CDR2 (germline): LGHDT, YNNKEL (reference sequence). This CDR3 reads CASSADSGGASETQYF. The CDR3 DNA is TGTGCCAGCAGCGCCGATAGCGGGGGGGCGTCAGAGACCCAGTACTTC.

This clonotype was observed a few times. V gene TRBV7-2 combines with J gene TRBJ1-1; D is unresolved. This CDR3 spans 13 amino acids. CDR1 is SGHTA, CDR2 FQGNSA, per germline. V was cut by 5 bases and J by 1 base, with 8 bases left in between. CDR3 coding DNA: TGTGCCAGCAGCCGTACAGAGAACACTGAAGCTTTCTTT. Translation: CASSRTENTEAFF.

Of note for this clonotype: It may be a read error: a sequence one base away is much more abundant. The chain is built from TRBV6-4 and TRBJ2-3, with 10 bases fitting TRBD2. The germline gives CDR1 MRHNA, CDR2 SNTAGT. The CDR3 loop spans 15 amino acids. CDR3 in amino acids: CANSESGGGTDTQYF. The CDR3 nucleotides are TGTGCCAACAGTGAAAGCGGGGGGGGCACAGATACGCAGTATTTT.

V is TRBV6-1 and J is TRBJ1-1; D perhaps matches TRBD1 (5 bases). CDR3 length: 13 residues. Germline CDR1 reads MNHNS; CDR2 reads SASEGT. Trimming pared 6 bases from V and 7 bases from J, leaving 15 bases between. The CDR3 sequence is CASSRDWLSEAFF. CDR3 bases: TGTGCCAGCAGCCGGGACTGGCTAAGTGAAGCTTTCTTT.

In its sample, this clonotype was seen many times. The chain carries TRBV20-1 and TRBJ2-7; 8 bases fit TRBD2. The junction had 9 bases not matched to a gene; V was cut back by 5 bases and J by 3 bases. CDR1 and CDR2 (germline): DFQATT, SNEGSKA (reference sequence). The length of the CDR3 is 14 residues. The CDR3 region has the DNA TGCAGTGCTCATAACGAGCGGGGGCTCTACGAGCAGTACTTC. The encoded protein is CSAHNERGLYEQYF.

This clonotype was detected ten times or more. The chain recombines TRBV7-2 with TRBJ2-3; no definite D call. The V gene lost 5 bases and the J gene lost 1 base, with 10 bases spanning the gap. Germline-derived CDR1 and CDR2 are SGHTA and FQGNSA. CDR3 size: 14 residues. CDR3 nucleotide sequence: TGTGCCAGCAGCCGAGCCACGGGCACAGATACGCAGTATTTT. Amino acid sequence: CASSRATGTDTQYF. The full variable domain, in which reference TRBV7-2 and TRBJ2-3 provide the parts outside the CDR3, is GAGVSQSPSNKVTEKGKDVELRCDPISGHTALYWYRQSLGQGLEFLIYFQGNSAPDKSGLPSDRFSAERTGGSVSTLTIQRTQQEDSAVYLCASSRATGTDTQYFGPGTRLTVL.

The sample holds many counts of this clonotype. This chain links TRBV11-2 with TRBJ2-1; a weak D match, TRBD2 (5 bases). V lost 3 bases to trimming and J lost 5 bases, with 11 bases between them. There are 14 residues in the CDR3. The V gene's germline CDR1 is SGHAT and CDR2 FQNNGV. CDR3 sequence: CASSFAGLDNEQFF. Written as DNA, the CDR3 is TGTGCCAGCAGCTTCGCGGGCCTCGACAATGAGCAGTTCTTC. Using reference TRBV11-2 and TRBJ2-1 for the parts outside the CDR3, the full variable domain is EAGVAQSPRYKIIEKRQSVAFWCNPISGHATLYWYQQILGQGPKLLIQFQNNGVVDDSQLPKDRFSAERLKGVDSTLKIQPAKLEDSAVYLCASSFAGLDNEQFFGPGTRLTVL.

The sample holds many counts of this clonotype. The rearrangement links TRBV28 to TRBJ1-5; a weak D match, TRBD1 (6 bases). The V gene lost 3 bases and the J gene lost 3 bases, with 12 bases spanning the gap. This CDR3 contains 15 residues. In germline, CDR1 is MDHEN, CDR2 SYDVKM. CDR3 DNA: TGTGCCAGCAGTTTCCCAGGACAGATCAATCAGCCCCAGCATTTT. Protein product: CASSFPGQINQPQHF. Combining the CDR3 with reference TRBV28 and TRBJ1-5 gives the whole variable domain DVKVTQSSRYLVKRTGEKVFLECVQDMDHENMFWYRQDPGLGLRLIYFSYDVKMKEKGDIPEGYSVSREKKERFSLILESASTNQTSMYLCASSFPGQINQPQHFGDGTRLSIL.

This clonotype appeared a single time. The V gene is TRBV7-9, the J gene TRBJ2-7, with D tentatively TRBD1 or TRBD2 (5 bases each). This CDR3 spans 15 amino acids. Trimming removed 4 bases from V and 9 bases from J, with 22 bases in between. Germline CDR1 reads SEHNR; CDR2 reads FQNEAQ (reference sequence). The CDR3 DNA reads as TGTGCCAGCAGCTCCCGAATGGGACGGCAGACCTCGCAGTACTTC. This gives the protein CASSSRMGRQTSQYF.

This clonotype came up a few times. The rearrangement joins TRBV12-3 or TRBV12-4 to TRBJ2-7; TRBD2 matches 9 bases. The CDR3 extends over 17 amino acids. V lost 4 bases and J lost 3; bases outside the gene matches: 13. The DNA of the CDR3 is TGTGCCAGCAGTTCTACTAACTTAGCGGGGGCCGACTACGAGCAGTACTTC. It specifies CASSSTNLAGADYEQYF.

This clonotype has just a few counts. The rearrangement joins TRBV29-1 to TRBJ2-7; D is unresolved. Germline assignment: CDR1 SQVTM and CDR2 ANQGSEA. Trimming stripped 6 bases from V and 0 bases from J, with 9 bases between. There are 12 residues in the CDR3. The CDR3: CSVNWSSYEQYF. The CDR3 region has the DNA TGCAGCGTGAACTGGAGCTCCTACGAGCAGTACTTC.

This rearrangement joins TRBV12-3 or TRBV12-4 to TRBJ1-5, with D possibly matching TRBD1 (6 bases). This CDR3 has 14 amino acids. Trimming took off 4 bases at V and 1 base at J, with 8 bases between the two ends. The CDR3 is CASSSTGSNQPQHF. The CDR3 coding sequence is TGTGCCAGCAGTTCTACAGGGAGCAATCAGCCCCAGCATTTT.

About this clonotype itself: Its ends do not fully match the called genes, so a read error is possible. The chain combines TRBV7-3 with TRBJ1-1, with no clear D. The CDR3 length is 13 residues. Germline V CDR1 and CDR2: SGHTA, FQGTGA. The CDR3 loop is CASSEVRNTEAYF. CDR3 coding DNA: TGTGCCAGCAGCGAAGTTCGGAACACTGAAGCTTACTTT.

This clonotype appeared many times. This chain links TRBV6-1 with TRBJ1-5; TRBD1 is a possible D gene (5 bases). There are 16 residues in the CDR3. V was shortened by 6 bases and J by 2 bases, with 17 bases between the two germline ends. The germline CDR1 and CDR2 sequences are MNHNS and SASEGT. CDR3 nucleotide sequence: TGTGCCAGCAGCCCCTTCGGGGGTCAAGGCAATCAGCCCCAGCATTTT. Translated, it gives CASSPFGGQGNQPQHF.